This TCR beta chain appears in the sequencing data of a study of blood T cell repertoires in COVID-19. Clones were sequenced by immunoSEQ multiplex PCR, and TCRdb holds only the in-frame ones, with some missing. The table has under 250,000 clones, around 81% seen once; the top ten hold roughly 6.4%. CDR1 and CDR2 from the germline V gene are LNHDA and SQIVND (reference sequence). The CDR3 covers 17 residues. V dropped 4 bases and J dropped 0; count of bases not matched to a gene: 4. Sequencing used peripheral blood. The J gene is TRBJ2-3, the V gene TRBV19, with 13 bases fitting TRBD2. The clonotype was recovered from a woman aged 55-70 years with active or convalescent COVID-19. Here the CDR3 reads CASSKRLAGGSTDTQYF. As DNA, the CDR3 is TGTGCCAGTAGTAAAAGACTAGCGGGAGGTAGCACAGATACGCAGTATTTT. Complete variable domain (other parts from reference TRBV19 and TRBJ2-3): DGGITQSPKYLFRKEGQNVTLSCEQNLNHDAMYWYRQDPGQGLRLIYYSQIVNDFQKGDIAEGYSVSREKKESFPLTVTSAQKNPTAFYLCASSKRLAGGSTDTQYFGPGTRLTVL.